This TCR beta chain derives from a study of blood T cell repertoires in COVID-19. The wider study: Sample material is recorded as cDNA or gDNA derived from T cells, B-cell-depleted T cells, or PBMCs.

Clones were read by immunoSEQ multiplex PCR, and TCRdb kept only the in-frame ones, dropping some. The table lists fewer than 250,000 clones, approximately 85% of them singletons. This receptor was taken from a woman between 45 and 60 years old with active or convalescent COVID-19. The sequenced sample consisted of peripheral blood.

This chain's CDR3 is CASSPRGAGETQYF. The CDR3 nucleotides read TGTGCCAGCAGCCCGCGGGGGGCGGGGGAGACCCAGTACTTC. V usage is TRBV11-2 and J usage is TRBJ2-5; 8 bases align to TRBD2. V lost 5 bases to trimming and J lost 5 bases; unmatched junction nucleotides: 7. Germline-derived CDR1 and CDR2 are SGHAT and FQNNGV. This CDR3 is built from 14 residues. The whole variable domain, remainder taken from reference TRBV11-2 and TRBJ2-5, is EAGVAQSPRYKIIEKRQSVAFWCNPISGHATLYWYQQILGQGPKLLIQFQNNGVVDDSQLPKDRFSAERLKGVDSTLKIQPAKLEDSAVYLCASSPRGAGETQYFGPGTRLLVL.